This TCR beta chain was recorded in a study of blood T cell repertoires in COVID-19 (TCRdb year 2020). The study in broad terms: Collaborator samples came from the United States, Italy and Spain and covered acute and convalescent phases of COVID-19. The material from the prospective study consisted of cDNA or gDNA derived from T cells, B-cell-depleted T cells, or PBMCs. Deeply sampled blood TCRbeta repertoires from subjects exposed to, actively infected with, or recovered from COVID-19 were included in the dataset. The repertoires were made available in a free public database intended to serve as a resource for research on the immune response to SARS-CoV-2. Samples were obtained from the ongoing ImmuneRACE study (first 160 participants) and from 1,000 to 1,500 subjects provided by 6 global collaborators. Nearly every sample came with metadata listing a de-identified subject ID, COVID-19 status, age in years and sex. HLA class I and class II types, where available, came from metadata supplied by the sample provider rather than from assay-based typing. Here is what the overall study found, with its caveats: Clinical and demographic metadata were provided uncurated, with the amount varying by source and participant.

Details on this clone: Its binding antigen is unknown. Base qualities were left out, and no much larger clone turns up one base away.

From V the trimming removes 2 bases and from J it removes 9 bases, while the gene matches leave 15 bases of the junction unaccounted for. The germline V gene sets CDR1 to SNHLY and CDR2 to FYNNEI. The CDR3 sequence holds 17 residues, the cysteine and phenylalanine included. CDR3 DNA is the only sequence kept; it has 51 bases, read in frame from the first base. TCRbeta CDR3 regions were amplified from genomic DNA using the immunoSEQ Assay, a bias-controlled multiplex PCR. In the paper's pipeline: The number of nucleated cells in each sample was estimated by amplification of reference gene primers within the assay. Sequence reads were collapsed and filtered to measure the absolute abundance of every unique TCRbeta CDR3 rearrangement. Productive Simpson clonality was computed per sample as the square root of Simpson's diversity index over productive rearrangements. TCRdb carries this immuneACCESS record with in-frame sequences only. Its versions omit some clonotypes, under half of them owing to an unresolved V gene in the studies checked, with the rest unexplained. The V and J calls and clone size were taken over from that table, and D and trimming were inferred from the DNA. The sample records fewer than 150,000 clones, 84% of which are singletons. The biggest ten clones account for around 8.6% of the sample.

Collaborating institutions collected whole blood in K2EDTA tubes following their own protocols. For TCRbeta analysis, collaborator samples were shipped as frozen whole blood, as isolated PBMCs, or as DNA extracted from either sample type. The source is a human donor in a cohort sampled during active COVID-19. Sequencing was carried out using peripheral blood. In this chain, TRBV2 is recombined with TRBJ2-1, and 8 junctional nucleotides match TRBD2. This receptor has the CDR3 CASSELEVGGGTVEQFF. The nucleotides read TGTGCCAGCAGTGAACTCGAGGTGGGCGGGGGGACGGTTGAGCAGTTCTTC.